What follows are 23 T cell receptor beta chains derived from one specimen sequenced in a study of post-analysis software for immune sequencing data. General study results and limits: Patients had higher frequencies than controls of five TRBV segments, including TRBV5-6, TRBV5-1 and TRBV20-1.

Prepared libraries of TCR beta cDNA carried unique molecular identifiers. In TCRdb, the PCR reads were re-called with MiXCR into one record per CDR3 protein. The profile shows over 300,000 distinct CDR3 sequences, around 33% of them singletons. The antigens these receptors bind are not known. The specimen sequenced was blood. These receptors were taken from a girl between 10 and 17 years old with multiple sclerosis.

The rearrangement links TRBV12-3 or TRBV12-4 to TRBJ2-5; no firm D call. Trimming removed 5 bases at V and 4 bases at J, with 11 bases between. The CDR3 contains 13 residues. The CDR3 sequence: CASSPQNVETQYF. The CDR3 coding sequence is TGTGCCAGCAGTCCACAGAACGTAGAGACCCAGTACTTC.

The chain recombines TRBV27 with TRBJ1-2; the D gene is possibly TRBD1 (5 bases). The CDR3 loop spans 14 amino acids. Germline CDR1 MNHEY, CDR2 SMNVEV (reference sequence). V was pared by 3 bases and J by 5 bases, with 13 bases between. CDR3 amino acids: CASSFSGGYYGYTF. The DNA of the CDR3 is TGTGCCAGCAGTTTTAGCGGGGGTTATTATGGCTACACCTTC.

This clonotype has ten or more counts. The rearrangement links TRBV20-1 to TRBJ1-2, with D maybe TRBD1 (5 bases). V was cut by 6 bases and J by 2 bases, with 13 bases left in between. CDR3 length equals 13 residues. Germline V gene sequence: CDR1 DFQATT, CDR2 SNEGSKA (reference sequence). The CDR3 here is CSAEQGPNYGYTF. In DNA, the CDR3 is TGCAGTGCCGAGCAGGGTCCGAACTATGGCTACACCTTC.

The chain recombines TRBV2 with TRBJ2-5; D not certain. The DNA end favors TRBJ2-7, so the J call may be wrong. The CDR3 runs to 10 residues. CDR1 and CDR2 from the germline V gene are SNHLY and FYNNEI. The CDR3 reads CASGWGEQYF. The CDR3 DNA reads TGTGCCAGCGGATGGGGCGAGCAGTACTTC.

In the case of this clonotype: A junction boundary mismatches the germline segment, possibly from a read error. This sequence joins TRBV7-7 and TRBJ2-1; D call uncertain. The CDR3 loop spans 15 amino acids. From germline, CDR1 is SSHAT and CDR2 FNYEAQ (reference sequence). This CDR3 reads CASSPGGLSYNEQFF. In DNA, the CDR3 is TGTGCTAGCAGCCCAGGTGGATTATCCTACAATGAGCAGTTCTTC.

The V and J genes are TRBV4-3 and TRBJ1-1; 9 nucleotides match TRBD1. Germline loops: CDR1 LGHNA, CDR2 YSLEER. The J segment lost 6 bases and the V segment lost 3 bases, leaving 5 bases of the junction unmatched. CDR3 size: 14 residues. CDR3 residues: CASSQGQGLPEAFF. The CDR3 bases are TGCGCCAGCAGCCAGGGACAGGGTCTGCCTGAAGCTTTCTTT.

This chain links TRBV12-3 or TRBV12-4 with TRBJ2-5; 9 bases line up with TRBD1. This CDR3 contains 16 residues. With V trimmed by 5 bases and J by 4 bases, 11 bases remained unmatched. CDR3 loop: CASSGGQGSPRETQYF. The CDR3 nucleotides read TGTGCCAGCAGTGGGGGACAGGGATCCCCTCGAGAGACCCAGTACTTC.

This sequence joins TRBV18 and TRBJ2-5, with 9 positions matching TRBD1. CDR1 KGHSH and CDR2 LQKENI come from the germline V gene. With 3 bases clipped from V and 5 bases from J, the junction kept 7 bases outside the gene matches. The CDR3 spans 15 residues. The CDR3 reads CASSPGQGTWETQYF. In nucleotides, the CDR3 is TGTGCCAGCTCACCCGGACAGGGGACGTGGGAGACCCAGTACTTC.

This clonotype was counted between two and nine times. The CDR3 DNA reads TGCGCCAGCAGCCATAGCGGGGGATACTACGAGCAGTACTTC. It encodes CASSHSGGYYEQYF. The V call is TRBV5-1, the J call TRBJ2-7, with 9 bases that match TRBD2. This CDR3 is 14 amino acids long. Germline CDR1 SGHRS, CDR2 YFSETQ. V was clipped by 4 bases and J by 3 bases; unmatched bases: 5. Full variable domain (rest looked up from reference TRBV5-1 and TRBJ2-7): KAGVTQTPRYLIKTRGQQVTLSCSPISGHRSVSWYQQTPGQGLQFLFEYFSETQRNKGNFPGRFSGRQFSNSRSEMNVSTLELGDSALYLCASSHSGGYYEQYFGPGTRLTVT.

About this clonotype itself: Germline is not matched at one junction end, which may reflect a read error. J is TRBJ2-3 and V is TRBV12-3 or TRBV12-4; D gene unclear. The CDR3 consists of 15 residues. As DNA, the CDR3 is TGTGCCAGCAGTTTACTGGGGTCTTCCACAGATGCGCAGTATTTT. Translated, it gives CASSLLGSSTDAQYF.

J is TRBJ2-3 and V is TRBV10-3; TRBD1 matches 8 bases. From germline, CDR1 is ENHRY and CDR2 SYGVKD. This CDR3 is 15 amino acids long. V lost 10 bases and J lost 1; bases outside the gene matches: 10. This chain's CDR3 is CATVKTGVRTDTQYF. CDR3 sequence (DNA): TGTGCCACCGTTAAGACAGGGGTTCGCACAGATACGCAGTATTTT.

With respect to this clonotype: Its ends do not fully match the called genes, so a read error is possible. The V call is TRBV7-2, the J call TRBJ2-2, with 8 positions matching TRBD1. Germline loops: CDR1 SGHTA, CDR2 FQGNSA. The CDR3 runs 16 residues. The CDR3 nucleotides read TGTGCCAGCAGCCCGTACAGGGGGGCGAACACCGGGGAGCGGTTTTTT. Protein: CASSPYRGANTGERFF.

This clonotype was recorded at least ten times. The V call is TRBV7-2, the J call TRBJ2-5, with D tentatively TRBD1 or TRBD2 (5 bases each). Germline CDR1 is SGHTA and CDR2 is FQGNSA. The V gene lost 0 bases and the J gene lost 4 bases, with 9 bases spanning the gap. The CDR3 totals 14 residues. CDR3 sequence: CASSLAGVGETQYF. The CDR3 region has the DNA TGTGCCAGCAGCTTAGCGGGGGTTGGAGAGACCCAGTACTTC.

This chain links TRBV19 with TRBJ2-7; 11 bases line up with TRBD1. Germline trimming cut 5 bases from V and 5 bases from J; bases unmatched to any gene: 8. CDR1 and CDR2 from the germline V gene are LNHDA and SQIVND (reference sequence). CDR3 length: 15 amino acids. Written as DNA, the CDR3 is TGTGCCAGTAGTCTTGGACAGGGGGCTTTGGACGAGCAGTACTTC. This gives the protein CASSLGQGALDEQYF. The full variable domain, with the rest looked up from reference TRBV19 and TRBJ2-7, is DGGITQSPKYLFRKEGQNVTLSCEQNLNHDAMYWYRQDPGQGLRLIYYSQIVNDFQKGDIAEGYSVSREKKESFPLTVTSAQKNPTAFYLCASSLGQGALDEQYFGPGTRLTVT.

With respect to this clonotype: The junction shows a germline mismatch at one end, possibly a read error. V gene TRBV5-1 combines with J gene TRBJ2-5; the D gene is possibly TRBD2 (6 bases). The CDR3 is 12 residues long. From germline, CDR1 is SGHRS and CDR2 YFSETQ. The chain's CDR3 is CASSLARETQYF. The CDR3 coding sequence is TGTGCCAGCTCACTAGCTCGGGAGACCCAGTACTTC.

This clonotype was observed a handful of times. This chain joins TRBV7-2 and TRBJ2-7, with 7 bases identical to TRBD1. Germline CDR1 is SGHTA and CDR2 is FQGNSA. J gave up 1 base and V 4 bases, and 7 bases lay outside the gene matches. The CDR3 extends over 15 amino acids. CDR3 sequence (DNA): TGTGCCAGCAGCTCTTTTCGGGACAGATCCTACGAGCAGTACTTC. It encodes CASSSFRDRSYEQYF.

V gene TRBV12-3 or TRBV12-4 combines with J gene TRBJ2-3, with D perhaps TRBD1 (6 bases). Trimming left V 3 bases short and J 6 bases short, with 16 bases between. The CDR3 covers 15 residues. DNA of the CDR3: TGTGCCAGCAGTTTTTTGACAGGCCCCAAGGATACGCAGTATTTT. This sequence encodes CASSFLTGPKDTQYF.

This chain joins TRBV20-1 and TRBJ2-5; the match to TRBD2 covers 7 bases. V shed 2 bases and J 11 bases; nucleotides not matched to a gene: 17. The germline CDR1 and CDR2 sequences are DFQATT and SNEGSKA (reference sequence). This CDR3 is built from 15 residues. The CDR3 DNA is TGCAGTGCTAGACGGGACTACGGTGGACACAATGGGCAGTACTTC. This gives the protein CSARRDYGGHNGQYF.

About this clonotype itself: One base away lies a much larger clone, so this may be a sequencing read error. The V call is TRBV6-2 or TRBV6-3, the J call TRBJ2-1, with D possibly TRBD1 on 5 matching bases. CDR1 is MNHEY and CDR2 is SVGEGT in the germline V gene. The CDR3 is made up of 12 amino acids. V lost 2 bases to trimming and J lost 15 bases, with 14 bases between them. CDR3 in DNA: TGTGCCAGCAGTTACGGGGCCTCCGAGTGGTTCTTC. Translation gives CASSYGASEWFF.

The chain links TRBV20-1 to TRBJ1-2; 7 bases agree with TRBD1. V trimming: 5 bases; J trimming: 6 bases; junction bases outside the gene matches: 15. The germline gives CDR1 DFQATT, CDR2 SNEGSKA (reference sequence). CDR3 length: 15 amino acids. The CDR3 DNA reads TGCAGTGCTCCCTTACAGGGGATTAGTTATCATGGCTACACCTTC. Translation: CSAPLQGISYHGYTF.

The chain uses TRBV6-5 and TRBJ2-2; a weak D match, TRBD1 (5 bases). The CDR3 extends over 12 amino acids. Germline V CDR1 and CDR2: MNHEY, SVGAGI. Trimming pared 6 bases from V and 6 bases from J, leaving 8 bases between. The DNA of the CDR3 is TGTGCCAGCAGGGCCAGGGCCGGGGAGCTGTTTTTT. Translation gives CASRARAGELFF.

This clonotype turned up a few times. The chain couples TRBV20-1 to TRBJ1-6; perhaps TRBD1 as D (5 bases). The CDR3 runs 15 residues. Germline assignment: CDR1 DFQATT and CDR2 SNEGSKA (reference sequence). V dropped 3 bases and J dropped 2 bases, with 11 bases sitting between them. CDR3 protein: CSARSRAAYNSPLHF. The CDR3 DNA sequence: TGCAGTGCTAGGAGCAGGGCCGCCTATAATTCACCCCTCCACTTT.

The sample holds many counts of this clonotype. The genes are TRBV29-1 and TRBJ2-7, with 9 bases fitting TRBD1. The CDR3 is made up of 15 amino acids. From germline, CDR1 is SQVTM and CDR2 ANQGSEA. V was pared by 1 base and J by 4 bases, with 8 bases of the junction left unmatched. The CDR3 loop is CSVEGRGQGLYEQYF. The CDR3 nucleotides are TGCAGCGTTGAAGGGAGGGGACAGGGCCTTTACGAGCAGTACTTC.